The text below deals with one TCR beta chain. Its target is not known. Then a second PCR, running about 7 to 11 cycles, was carried out with a sample-barcoded 5' primer and a J-beta primer mix. TCRdb reprocessed the 5' RACE reads via MiXCR and lists one record per CDR3 protein. The profile shows 750,000 to 950,000 distinct CDR3 sequences, almost 30% of them singletons. V gave up 4 bases and J gave up 13 bases, with 14 bases separating them. The germline CDR1 and CDR2 sequences are LGHNA and YNFKEQ. The CDR3 runs to 12 residues. The data derive from a study of blood T cells in healthy people across ages. Study-wide results and caveats: Roughly linearly, TCR beta diversity per million T cells fell as age increased. Long-lived donors carried more naive CD4+ cells and greater diversity than aged donors.

These data also formed part of another study, on T cells of mothers and their children. Per that paper: Every mother produced more than 9 million TCR beta CDR3 reads, whereas every child provided several million.

The TCR comes from a woman aged 40 to 50 in good health. This chain links TRBV4-2 with TRBJ2-1, with a weak D call TRBD1 (5 bases). The sequenced sample was blood. CDR3: CASSPSGLEQFF. The CDR3, as DNA: TGTGCCAGCAGCCCCTCAGGGCTGGAACAGTTCTTC.